The 7 T cell receptor beta chains listed next were all sequenced from one sample in a study of breast tumors, draining lymph nodes, adjacent tissues (dated by TCRdb to 2016 to 2017). Library generation was performed with multiplex PCR. The reads were generated on an Illumina HiSeq 2000. TCRdb cleaned the public reads at Q25 with fastp, built clones with MiXCR and kept in-frame beta chains. Identical CDR3 protein sequences are pooled into one entry, listed with their most common genes and DNA. The sample profile shows some 130,000 distinct CDR3 sequences; 21% of them were found once. The ten biggest clones cover 2.2% of the sample. Lymph node samples were obtained from the axillary draining lymph nodes of breast cancer patients. Input material: axillary lymph node tissue. These receptors were obtained from a female donor with breast cancer. Some clones in this sample may be carry-over from other donors' samples.

This clonotype was counted between two and nine times. V is TRBV28 and J is TRBJ1-5; TRBD1 matches at 7 bases. Germline V CDR1 and CDR2: MDHEN, SYDVKM. The V and J ends lost 4 bases and 4 bases, in that order; junction bases with no gene match: 19. The CDR3 has 19 amino acids. Here the CDR3 reads CASSSQPRGKVIGNQPQHF. Here the CDR3 DNA reads TGTGCCAGCAGTTCCCAACCCAGGGGGAAGGTGATTGGGAATCAGCCCCAGCATTTT.

Of note for this clonotype: Since a much larger clone is just one base distant, this may be a read error. CDR3 sequence (DNA): TGTGCCAATAGTATAGGGGATAAAGAGACCCAGTACTTC. This gives the protein CANSIGDKETQYF. This chain connects TRBV19 to TRBJ2-5; weak D call: TRBD1 (5 bases). The CDR3 contains 13 residues. Germline V gene lookup returns CDR1 LNHDA and CDR2 SQIVND (reference sequence).

This clonotype was counted many times. The V and J genes are TRBV5-6 and TRBJ2-2; D gene unclear. The V gene's germline CDR1 is SGHDT and CDR2 YYEEEE. The CDR3 length is 14 residues. V shed 0 bases and J shed 4 bases, with 7 bases lying between them. In nucleotides, the CDR3 is TGTGCCAGCAGCTTGGCAGCCGTCACCGGGGAGCTGTTTTTT. This sequence encodes CASSLAAVTGELFF. The full variable domain, its missing parts supplied by reference TRBV5-6 and TRBJ2-2, is DAGVTQSPTHLIKTRGQQVTLRCSPKSGHDTVSWYQQALGQGPQFIFQYYEEEERQRGNFPDRFSGHQFPNYSSELNVNALLLGDSALYLCASSLAAVTGELFFGEGSRLTVL.

The table lists this clonotype with many counts. The gene calls are TRBV7-8 and TRBJ2-1, with unresolved D. Germline-derived CDR1 and CDR2 are SGHVS and FQNEAQ. This CDR3 region has 15 residues. The V and J ends lost 5 bases and 5 bases respectively, with 16 bases between them. The CDR3 nucleotides are TGTGCCAGCAGCCATATAGCCCGAAATAACAATGAGCAGTTCTTC. Protein product: CASSHIARNNNEQFF. The whole variable domain, filled in from reference TRBV7-8 and TRBJ2-1, reads GAGVSQSPRYKVAKRGQDVALRCDPISGHVSLFWYQQALGQGPEFLTYFQNEAQLDKSGLPSDRFFAERPEGSVSTLKIQRTQQEDSAVYLCASSHIARNNNEQFFGPGTRLTVL.

In this sample, this clonotype turned up many times. The CDR3 sequence is CASSFGTGSSYEQYF. CDR3 coding DNA: TGTGCCAGCAGCTTCGGTACTGGCAGCTCCTACGAGCAGTACTTC. The genes are TRBV5-6 and TRBJ2-7, with D uncertain. Germline CDR1 and CDR2: SGHDT and YYEEEE. The CDR3 loop spans 15 amino acids. Trimming took off 2 bases at V and 0 bases at J, with 12 bases between the two ends.

This clonotype was detected ten times or more. The CDR3 is CASSGGWPNYGYTF. DNA of the CDR3: TGTGCCAGCAGCGGTGGATGGCCAAACTATGGCTACACCTTC. V is TRBV9 and J is TRBJ1-2; D ambiguous. Trimming cost V 3 bases and J 2 bases, with 11 bases left between them. CDR3 length equals 14 residues. CDR1 and CDR2 (germline): SGDLS, YYNGEE.

This clonotype was seen ten or more times. The chain has TRBV6-6 and TRBJ1-5; 7 bases map to TRBD1. In germline, CDR1 is MNHNY, CDR2 SVGAGI (reference sequence). With V trimmed by 5 bases and J by 6 bases, 10 bases remained unmatched. The CDR3 is 15 amino acids. CDR3 sequence reads: CASSGDRAGGQPQHF. The CDR3 DNA reads as TGTGCCAGCAGTGGCGACAGGGCTGGGGGTCAGCCCCAGCATTTT.